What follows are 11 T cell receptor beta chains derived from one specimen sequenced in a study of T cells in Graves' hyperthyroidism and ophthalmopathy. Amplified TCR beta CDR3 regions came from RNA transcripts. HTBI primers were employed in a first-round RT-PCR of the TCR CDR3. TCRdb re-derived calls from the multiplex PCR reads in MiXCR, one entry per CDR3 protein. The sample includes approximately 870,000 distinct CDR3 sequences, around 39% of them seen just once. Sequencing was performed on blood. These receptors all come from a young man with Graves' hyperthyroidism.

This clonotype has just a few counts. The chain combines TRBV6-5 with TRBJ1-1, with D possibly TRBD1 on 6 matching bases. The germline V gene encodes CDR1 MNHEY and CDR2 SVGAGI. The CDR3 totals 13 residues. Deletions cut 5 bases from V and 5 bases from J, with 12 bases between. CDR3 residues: CASSPGEETEAFF. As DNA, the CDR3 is TGTGCCAGCAGTCCAGGGGAGGAGACTGAAGCTTTCTTT.

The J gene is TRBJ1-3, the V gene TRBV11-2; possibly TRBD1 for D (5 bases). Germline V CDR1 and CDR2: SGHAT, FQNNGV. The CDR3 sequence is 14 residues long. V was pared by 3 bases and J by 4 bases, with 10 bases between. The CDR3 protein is CASSFGGKGNTIYF. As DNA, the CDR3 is TGTGCCAGCAGCTTCGGGGGAAAGGGAAACACCATATATTTT.

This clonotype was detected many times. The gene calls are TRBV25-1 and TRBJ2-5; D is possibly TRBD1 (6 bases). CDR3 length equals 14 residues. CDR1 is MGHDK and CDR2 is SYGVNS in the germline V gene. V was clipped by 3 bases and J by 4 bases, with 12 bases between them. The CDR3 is CASSDGSGVETQYF. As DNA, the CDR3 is TGTGCCAGCAGTGATGGGTCAGGGGTAGAGACCCAGTACTTC. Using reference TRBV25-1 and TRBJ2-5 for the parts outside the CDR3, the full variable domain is EADIYQTPRYLVIGTGKKITLECSQTMGHDKMYWYQQDPGMELHLIHYSYGVNSTEKGDLSSESTVSRIRTEHFPLTLESARPSHTSQYLCASSDGSGVETQYFGPGTRLLVL.

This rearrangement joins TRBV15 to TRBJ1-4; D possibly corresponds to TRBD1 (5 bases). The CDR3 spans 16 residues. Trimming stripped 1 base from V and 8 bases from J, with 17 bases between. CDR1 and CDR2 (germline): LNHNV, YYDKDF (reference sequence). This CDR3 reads CATSRAEVAGNEKLFF. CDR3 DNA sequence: TGTGCCACCAGCAGAGCTGAAGTTGCAGGGAACGAAAAACTGTTTTTT. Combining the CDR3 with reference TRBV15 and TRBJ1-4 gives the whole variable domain DAMVIQNPRYQVTQFGKPVTLSCSQTLNHNVMYWYQQKSSQAPKLLFHYYDKDFNNEADTPDNFQSRRPNTSFCFLDIRSPGLGDTAMYLCATSRAEVAGNEKLFFGSGTQLSVL.

The CDR3 reads CASSLIAGSYEQYF. Written as DNA, the CDR3 is TGTGCCAGCAGCTTGATCGCCGGCTCCTACGAGCAGTACTTC. The chain recombines TRBV7-6 with TRBJ2-7; no clear D. CDR3 length equals 14 residues. V was shortened by 3 bases and J by 0 bases, with 9 bases between the two germline ends. The germline gives CDR1 SGHVS, CDR2 FNYEAQ.

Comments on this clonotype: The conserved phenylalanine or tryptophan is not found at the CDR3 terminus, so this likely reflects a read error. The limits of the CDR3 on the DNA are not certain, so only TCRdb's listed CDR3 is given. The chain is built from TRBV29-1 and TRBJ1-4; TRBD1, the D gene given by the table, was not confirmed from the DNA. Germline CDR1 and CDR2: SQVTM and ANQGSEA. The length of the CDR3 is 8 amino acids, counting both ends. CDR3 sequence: CSVRAGSY.

The DNA for the CDR3 is TGTGCCAGCAGCTCCGGGGGGCCGGTCGAGCAGTACTTC. This gives the protein CASSSGGPVEQYF. The chain joins TRBV7-9 to TRBJ2-7; D might be TRBD2 (7 bases). This CDR3 is 13 amino acids long. Germline loops: CDR1 SEHNR, CDR2 FQNEAQ (reference sequence). V dropped 4 bases and J dropped 6 bases, with 13 bases sitting between them.

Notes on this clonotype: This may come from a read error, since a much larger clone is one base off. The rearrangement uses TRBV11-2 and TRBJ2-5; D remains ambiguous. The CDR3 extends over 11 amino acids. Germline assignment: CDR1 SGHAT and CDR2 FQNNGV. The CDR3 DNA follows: TGTGCCAGCAGCCAAACAGAGACCCAGCACTTC. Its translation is CASSQTETQHF. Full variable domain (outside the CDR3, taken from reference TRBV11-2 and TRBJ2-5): EAGVAQSPRYKIIEKRQSVAFWCNPISGHATLYWYQQILGQGPKLLIQFQNNGVVDDSQLPKDRFSAERLKGVDSTLKIQPAKLEDSAVYLCASSQTETQHFGPGTRLLVL.

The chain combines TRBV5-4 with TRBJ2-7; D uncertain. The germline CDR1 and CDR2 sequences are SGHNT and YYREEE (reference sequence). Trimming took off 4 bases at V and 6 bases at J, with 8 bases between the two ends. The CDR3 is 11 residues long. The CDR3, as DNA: TGTGCCAGCAGCGCCGGACCCGAGCAGTACTTC. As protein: CASSAGPEQYF.

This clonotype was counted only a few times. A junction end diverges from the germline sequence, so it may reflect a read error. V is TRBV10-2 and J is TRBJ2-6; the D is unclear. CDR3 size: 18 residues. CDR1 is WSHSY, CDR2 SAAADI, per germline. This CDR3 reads CASSSADGINSGANVLTF. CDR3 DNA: TGTGCCAGCAGTTCTGCGGACGGAATTAACTCTGGGGCCAACGTCCTGACTTTC.

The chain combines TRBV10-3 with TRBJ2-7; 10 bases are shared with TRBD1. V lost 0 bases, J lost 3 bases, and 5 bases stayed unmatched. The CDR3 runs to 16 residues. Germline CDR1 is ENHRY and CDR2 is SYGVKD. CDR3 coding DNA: TGTGCCATCAGTGAGTCGTTCGGGACAGGGGACTACGAGCAGTACTTC. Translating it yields CAISESFGTGDYEQYF.